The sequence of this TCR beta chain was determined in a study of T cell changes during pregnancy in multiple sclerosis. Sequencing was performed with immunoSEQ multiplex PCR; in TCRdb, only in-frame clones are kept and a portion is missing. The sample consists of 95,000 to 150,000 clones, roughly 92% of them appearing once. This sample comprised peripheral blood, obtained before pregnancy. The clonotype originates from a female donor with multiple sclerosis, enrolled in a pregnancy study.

The CDR3 bases are TGTGCCTGGAGTTTGACACCCCATGGCTACACCTTC. Its translation: CAWSLTPHGYTF. The gene calls are TRBV30 and TRBJ1-2; D remains unclear. Trimming removed 2 bases from V and 6 bases from J, with 10 bases in between. Germline V gene lookup returns CDR1 GTSNPN and CDR2 SVGIG (reference sequence). This CDR3 contains 12 residues.